The clone carrying this TCR beta chain was detected only a few times. The germline V gene encodes CDR1 SEHNR and CDR2 FQNEAQ (reference sequence). Trimming removed 4 bases at V and 7 bases at J, with 11 bases between. The CDR3 has 12 amino acids. Seattle researchers signed up patients amid active infection and tracked them longitudinally. The data are from a study of blood T cell repertoires in COVID-19. Overall study context: Sources were T cells, B-cell-depleted T cells, or PBMCs; the material itself was cDNA or gDNA.

Using immunoSEQ multiplex PCR, the repertoire was profiled, and TCRdb retains in-frame clones only, with some absent. The sample has under 250,000 clones, 65% to 90% seen once. The receptor comes from a woman aged 70-85 years with COVID-19, enrolled during active disease. The gene calls are TRBV7-9 and TRBJ2-7, with D unclear. The sequenced material came from peripheral blood. The CDR3 reads CASSSSTLEQYF. DNA of the CDR3: TGTGCCAGCAGCTCTTCAACTCTAGAGCAGTACTTC. The complete variable domain, with remaining parts taken from reference TRBV7-9 and TRBJ2-7, reads DTGVSQNPRHKITKRGQNVTFRCDPISEHNRLYWYRQTLGQGPEFLTYFQNEAQLEKSRLLSDRFSAERPKGSFSTLEIQRTEQGDSAMYLCASSSSTLEQYFGPGTRLTVT.